This TCR beta chain was recorded in a study of identical twins. The CDR3 covers 14 residues. V lost 4 bases and J 2 bases, leaving 12 bases between the germline ends. Germline V CDR1 and CDR2: SGHRS, YFSETQ. TCRdb reanalysed the 5' RACE reads using MiXCR and keeps one entry per CDR3 protein. The sample includes approximately 690,000 distinct CDR3 sequences, roughly 6% of them seen just once. This clonotype occurred many times. The TCR was taken from a man younger than 35 in good health. Sequences were obtained from naive T cells sorted from blood. The rearrangement joins TRBV5-1 to TRBJ1-1; D is perhaps TRBD1 (6 bases). In DNA form, the CDR3 reads TGCGCCAGCAGCGCCCTACAGGGAAACACTGAAGCTTTCTTT. Translating gives CASSALQGNTEAFF.